This T cell receptor beta chain originates from a study of read filtering for tumor transcriptome and immune sequencing. The library was built from approximately 400 ng RNA with molecular barcoded adaptors for alpha/delta and beta/gamma chains. Each CDR3 protein gets one entry after TCRdb re-called the reads with MiXCR. Of approximately 58,000 distinct CDR3 sequences listed, around a fifth are singletons. Germline CDR1 reads SGHTA; CDR2 reads FQGTGA. V trimming: 0 bases; J trimming: 2 bases; junction bases outside the gene matches: 14. The CDR3 covers 19 residues. This sequence was found in a donor at least 40 years old with multiple myeloma. What was sequenced was a population of CD138-negative cells sorted from bone marrow. This chain joins TRBV7-3 and TRBJ2-3; TRBD2 matches at 7 bases. The CDR3 DNA reads TGTGCCAGCAGCTTAACAGGGACGGTCGCGGGAGCCTCCACAGATACGCAGTATTTT. This translates into CASSLTGTVAGASTDTQYF.